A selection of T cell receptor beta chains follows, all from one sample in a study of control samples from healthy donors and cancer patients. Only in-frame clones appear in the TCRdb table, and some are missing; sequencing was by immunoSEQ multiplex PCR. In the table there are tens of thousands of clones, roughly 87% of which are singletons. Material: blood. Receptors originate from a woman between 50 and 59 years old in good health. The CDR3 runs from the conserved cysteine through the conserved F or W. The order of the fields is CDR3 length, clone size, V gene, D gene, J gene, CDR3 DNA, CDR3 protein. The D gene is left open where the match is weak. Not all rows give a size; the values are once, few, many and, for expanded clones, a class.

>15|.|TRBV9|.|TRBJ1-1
TGTGCCAGCTCCCTTGGGCCCGTTCCGAACACTGAAGCTTTCTTT
CASSLGPVPNTEAFF
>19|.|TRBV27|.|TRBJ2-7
TGTGCCAGCAGTTTATCGCGAGCTAAGGCGGGGCGGAGCCGGTACGAGCAGTACTTC
CASSLSRAKAGRSRYEQYF
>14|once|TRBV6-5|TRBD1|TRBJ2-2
TGTGCCAGCAGGGGGACAGAATACACCGGGGAGCTGTTTTTT
CASRGTEYTGELFF
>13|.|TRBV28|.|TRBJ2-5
TGTGCCAGCAGTTTTCTCAGCCAAGAGACCCAGTACTTC
CASSFLSQETQYF
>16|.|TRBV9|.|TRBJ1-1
TGTGCCAGCAGCGCCCAAGGGACACCCGATTACACTGAAGCTTTCTTT
CASSAQGTPDYTEAFF
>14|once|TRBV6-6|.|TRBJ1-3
TGTGCCAGCACCAACAGCGAATTCGGAAACACCATATATTTT
CASTNSEFGNTIYF
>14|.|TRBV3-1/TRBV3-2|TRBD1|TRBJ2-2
TGTGCCAGCAGCCAGACAGGGCCCACCGGGGAGCTGTTTTTT
CASSQTGPTGELFF
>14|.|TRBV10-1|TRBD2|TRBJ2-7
TGCGCCGGACTAGCGGGAGGGAGCTCCTACGAGCAGTACTTC
CAGLAGGSSYEQYF
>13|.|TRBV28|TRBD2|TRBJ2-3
TGTGCCAGCAAGGTAGCGGGAGTGGATACGCAGTATTTT
CASKVAGVDTQYF
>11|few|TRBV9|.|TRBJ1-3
TGTGCCAGCAGCTCTGGAAACACCATATATTTT
CASSSGNTIYF
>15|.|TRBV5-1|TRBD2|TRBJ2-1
TGCGCCAGCAGCAAGTCGGGACTAGCGGAAAATGAGCAGTTCTTC
CASSKSGLAENEQFF
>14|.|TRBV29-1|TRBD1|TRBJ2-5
TGCAGCGTTGCAGGACAGGGGAGGCTAGAGACCCAGTACTTC
CSVAGQGRLETQYF
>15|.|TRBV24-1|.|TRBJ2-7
TGTGCCACCAGTGGAGGAACGGGCCGTCCCTACGAGCAGTACTTC
CATSGGTGRPYEQYF
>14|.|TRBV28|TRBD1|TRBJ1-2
TGTGCCAGCATTGACGACAGGGGAGGCTATGGCTACACCTTC
CASIDDRGGYGYTF
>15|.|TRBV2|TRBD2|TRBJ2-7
TGTGCCAGCAGGGGGACGGGAGGTTGGTCCAACGAGCAGTACTTC
CASRGTGGWSNEQYF
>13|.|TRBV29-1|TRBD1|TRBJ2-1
TGCAGCGCCCTGAGAGGGGGCCGCGATGAGCAGTTCTTC
CSALRGGRDEQFF
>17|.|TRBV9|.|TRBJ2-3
TGTGCCAGCAGCCCCCAGGGTCTTAGGGGTCGTGCAGATACGCAGTATTTT
CASSPQGLRGRADTQYF
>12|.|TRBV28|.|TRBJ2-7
TGTGCCACTAACCCGCGGGTAGACGAGCAGTACTTC
CATNPRVDEQYF
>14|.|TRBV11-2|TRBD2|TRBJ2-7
TGTGCCAGCAGCGGAAGCGGGAGGGACGGCGAGCAGTACTTC
CASSGSGRDGEQYF
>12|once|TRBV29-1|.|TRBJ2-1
TGCAGCGGGTGGACCCCAGGGGTTGAGCAGTTCTTC
CSGWTPGVEQFF
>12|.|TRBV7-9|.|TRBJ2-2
TGTGCCAGCAGCCGAGACACCGGGGAGCTGTTTTTT
CASSRDTGELFF
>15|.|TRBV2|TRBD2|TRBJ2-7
TGTGCCAGCAGTGAGGGTCTAGCGGGAGGTGGCGAGCAGTACTTC
CASSEGLAGGGEQYF
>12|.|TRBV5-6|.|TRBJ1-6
TGTGCCAGCAGCTTGGCGTGGTCACCCCTCCACTTT
CASSLAWSPLHF
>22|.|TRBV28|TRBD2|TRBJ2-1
TGTGCCAGCAGTTTAATCACCCCGGGACTAGCGGGAGGGGGTAGCTCCTACAATGAGCAGTTCTTC
CASSLITPGLAGGGSSYNEQFF
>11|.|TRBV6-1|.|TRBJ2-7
TGTGCCAGCAGTGATGGCTACGAGCAGTACTTC
CASSDGYEQYF